Listed here is a single T cell receptor (beta chain). CDR3 length: 14 amino acids. V lost 6 bases to trimming and J lost 2 bases, with 12 bases between them. CDR1 and CDR2 (germline): MDHEN, SYDVKM. In the source study's methods: Amplification with reference gene primers provided the estimates of nucleated cell counts. Clones were sequenced by immunoSEQ multiplex PCR, and TCRdb holds only the in-frame ones, with some missing. That table supplies the V and J calls and clone size; D and trimming were determined from the DNA. The sample lists 110,000 to 150,000 clones, about 89% occurring once. This sample was included in a study of blood T cell repertoires in COVID-19. Across the study: Samples came from the United States, Italy and Spain, spanning acute and convalescent COVID-19. The cDNA or gDNA used as material had been derived from T cells, B-cell-depleted T cells, or PBMCs.

This receptor was obtained from a man in his sixties with active or convalescent COVID-19. Material: peripheral blood. The chain has TRBV28 and TRBJ2-3; D is possibly TRBD1 (5 bases). The chain's CDR3 is CASSLQGNTDTQYF. For the CDR3, the DNA is TGTGCCAGCAGCCTCCAGGGAAACACAGATACGCAGTATTTT.